This T cell receptor (beta chain) emerged from a study of cytomegalovirus exposure and HLA in healthy donors (TCRdb year 2017). Regarding the study in general: In an earlier analysis of some 610 of the donors, about 260 Gb of sequence data and approximately 120 million unique TCR beta sequences from 180 million or so T cells were reported. Roughly 310 gigabases of sequencing data and roughly 90 million unique TCR sequences were included in an early release covering 550 to 800 HLA-typed donors. The genetic ancestry cluster associated with self-reported Caucasian donors included over 80% of the 300 to 450 genotyped donors. The study was designed to test whether signatures of past pathogen exposure could be identified by cataloging public T cell receptors. The study profiled the T cell repertoires of about 720 subjects by immunosequencing and related them to cytomegalovirus serostatus. Besides the first cohort of about 730 subjects, a separate validation cohort made up of 120 different subjects was used. The study combined high-throughput TCR immunosequencing, statistical association of individual TCRs with disease status, and machine learning to predict cytomegalovirus infection status. A later analysis re-analyzed previously published TCR beta repertoires from 660 or so donors and added high-resolution HLA genotyping to study TCR occurrence patterns. In the later analysis, no new phenotypic data were used to find candidate immune exposures; instead, reliance was placed on TCR beta sequences and their occurrence across donors. To decide whether each TCR beta V gene segment behaved as functional or pseudogenic, an earlier analysis of 587 of the donors relied on high-throughput TCR beta sequencing. Alongside the repertoire data, information on donor age, sex, ethnicity and CMV serostatus was compiled. A later genetic analysis used genome-wide SNP genotypes for about three fifths of the 666 donors, treating that subset as a discovery cohort. All discovery cohort repertoires had been generated using a single sequencing platform. Both class I and class II loci were covered by HLA typing, at four-digit resolution. Typing coverage varied by locus: roughly 629-640 donors for A, B, C, DRB1 and DQB1; 500 to 550 for DQA1; over 600 for DPA1; roughly 450 for DPB1. About five DR-DQ haplotypes were treated as single units for association and clustering because of strong linkage in the cohort. On average, roughly 200,000 unique TCR beta nucleotide sequences were sequenced per donor among a few hundred genotyped donors of the cohort, with 15% to 20% of those sequences being non-productive.

For this clone: Its specific antigen is unknown. The sample holds no much larger clone one base away, and base qualities are not on file.

Trimming leaves V shorter by 5 bases and J shorter by 6 bases, with the junction holding 7 bases beyond the gene matches. The CDR1 and CDR2 encoded by the germline V gene (reference sequence) are LNHDA and SQIVND. The CDR3 holds 13 amino acids from the cysteine to the phenylalanine. Solely the CDR3 DNA is kept, with 39 bases framed from the first base. Overall study outcomes, separate from this receptor: A total of 150 or so TCR beta chains were listed by the study as associated with cytomegalovirus. Because the 87-base-pair reads could not distinguish some IMGT-functional V segments, including TRBV6-2 and TRBV6-3, those segments were excluded. A later analysis associated approximately 17,000 TCR beta sequences with specific HLA alleles at a false discovery rate of 0.05. In a later genetic analysis, a missense DCLRE1C variant was associated with V-gene and J-gene trimming of TCR beta chains, and the association was replicated in an independent cohort. According to a later analysis, parvovirus B19, influenza, CMV and Epstein-Barr virus appeared linked to several top co-occurrence clusters. In a later analysis, HLA-associated TCR beta chains were found to be more clonally expanded and to have lower generation probabilities than equally common non-associated chains. The presence/absence analyses assumed that sequencing depth was roughly uniform across donors, and that assumption may not be true. The authors suggested that the approach could potentially be extended to other disease states and immunological phenotypes. According to a later genetic analysis, donors in an Asian-associated ancestry cluster had fewer N-insertions in productive TCRs than the approximately 690-donor mean. The classifier was reported to diagnose cytomegalovirus status with high specificity and sensitivity in both the original and validation cohorts. In a later analysis, TCR association rates were found to vary across HLA loci, with the most associated TCRs seen for DRB1 alleles and the fewest for HLA-C alleles. Because counts were too low, roughly 16 rarely observed V segments, including chromosome 9 orphons, were left out of the earlier analysis of approximately 580 of the donors. Broadly in line with IMGT annotations, most TCR beta V segments showed up in productive rearrangements about 87% or about 30% of the time in an earlier analysis of approximately 600 of the donors. Across donors, most TCR sequences were observed very rarely, whereas some public TCRs were present in many individuals. A further reported finding was that TCR beta sequences accurately predicted the HLA-A and HLA-B alleles for most subjects in the first cohort. According to a later analysis, most CMV-associated TCR beta chains appeared to be HLA-restricted, and the HLA associations seemed to be driven largely by CMV exposure. Assigning TCR associations to individual alleles was difficult when HLA alleles, especially DR and DQ, strongly co-occurred. The sequencing pipeline was judged likely to have produced a cluster of highly shared sequence variants as a technical artifact. Because HLA typing was unavailable for some donors at each locus, only the typed subset was used in association tests. Linkage disequilibrium might explain the correlated functional status among segregating V segments, but an unknown experimental factor could not be excluded. In vitro tests confirmed that a few of the cytomegalovirus-associated TCR beta chains recognize cytomegalovirus antigens. Only TCR beta chains were sequenced in this cohort, and the absence of alpha or paired-chain data limited detectable features. For the cohort, immune exposure information was limited to CMV serostatus.

Library preparation used the immunoSEQ multiplex PCR assay. For the multiplex PCR, a mixture combining 60 forward primers for TCR Vbeta segments and 13 reverse primers for TCR Jbeta segments was used. The CDR3 region of rearranged TCR beta genes was amplified from genomic DNA with a multiplex PCR assay. Amplified TCR beta libraries were sequenced as 87-base-pair reads on the Illumina HiSeq System. The study's processing was this. Across the roughly 600 repertoires, a later analysis counted tens of millions of unique TCR beta chains, some 11 million of which were shared by at least two donors. Raw reads were error-corrected and collapsed into unique sequences by a nearest-neighbor algorithm in which closely related sequences were merged to remove PCR and sequencing errors. To assign V, D and J gene segments, CDR3 sequences were aligned to IMGT reference sequences. Each retained sequence needed at least a six-nucleotide match to both a V gene segment and a J gene segment. A rearrangement counted as productive if the CDR3 had no stop codons and remained in frame with V and J, and every other rearrangement counted as non-productive. CDR3 was defined by IMGT convention, running from the second conserved V-encoded cysteine to the conserved J-encoded phenylalanine. In an earlier analysis of roughly 580 of the donors, sequences lacking an unambiguous match to a single V gene segment were excluded. An earlier analysis of 500 to 600 of the donors classified V segments as functional when productive rearrangements were above 56.7% and as segregating when the standard deviation between donors was above 5%. A statistical classification framework was built to diagnose cytomegalovirus status from the catalog of TCR beta chain sequences. In a later analysis, V and J genes were assigned by comparing TCR nucleotide sequences against IMGT/GENE-DB human TR gene sequences. The TCRdist pipeline was used in a later analysis to assign CDR3 sequences and most-parsimonious VDJ recombination scenarios. In a later analysis, each TCR beta chain was defined by its CDR3 amino acid sequence together with its V-gene family, and reads without a unique V-gene family were excluded. To address suspected cross-contamination and a sequencing artifact, a later analysis removed around 600 highly shared, low-generation-probability nucleotide sequences. In a later analysis, a clonal expansion index was calculated for each public chain from normalized within-repertoire ranks of inferred template counts. A later analysis computed generation probabilities with a VDJ recombination model fitted to out-of-frame rearrangements, and checked the results against IGoR. Hypergeometric tests were used in a later analysis to score TCR-TCR, TCR-HLA and TCR-CMV co-occurrence, with a repertoire-size bias correction applied to the TCR pairs. A later analysis estimated false discovery rates by permuting HLA or CMV assignments 20 times. In a later analysis, co-occurring TCRs were grouped with DBSCAN, and TCRdist sequence similarity was added when clustering was performed within HLA-allele-positive subsets. Co-occurrence clustering excluded repertoires with fewer than 30,000 or more than 120,000 public chains, plus five with anomalous nucleotide sharing. TCRdb limited this immuneACCESS table to in-frame rearrangements with V and J called. A share of clones is missing; checked studies link under half to unresolved V genes, and the rest is unexplained. V and J calls and clone size are given by that table; D and trimming were obtained from the DNA. This sample is represented by more than 95,000 clones; 70% to 80% of them were singletons. The top ten clonotypes cover around 10% of the sample.

The cohort consisted of more than 650 healthy bone marrow donors. At the time of sampling, all cohort members were nominally healthy, though unrecorded immune exposures were likely present. The donor tested CMV seropositive and was one of the 289 seropositive cohort members. Every donor gave a peripheral blood sample, and the peripheral blood mononuclear cells from that sample were used for TCR beta sequencing. The Qiagen DNeasy Blood Extraction Kit was used to extract genomic DNA from the blood cell samples. The clonotype originates from a woman between 45 and 60 years old in good health and CMV-seropositive. The sequence is built from TRBV19 and TRBJ2-7; TRBD1 lines up with 7 middle nucleotides. The sequenced material came from PBMCs. The DNA sequence is TGTGCCAGTAGTGACGGGACAGAGCCCGAGCAGTACTTC. It codes for CASSDGTEPEQYF.